These 20 T cell receptor beta chains were all obtained from the same sample, sequenced in a study of T cell responses to AZD1222 COVID-19 vaccine. The data were produced by immunoSEQ multiplex PCR, yet TCRdb's version contains in-frame clones alone and is incomplete. There are some 60,000 clones in the sample; over 65% occur only once, and under 4.5% lies in the top ten. The material sequenced was peripheral blood, taken 28 days after the second AZD1222 dose. All receptors derive from an adult who received the AZD1222 COVID-19 vaccine.

CDR3 in DNA: TGTGCCAGCAGCTCCCTGGGGGGGGCTGGGGAGCTGTTTTTT. Encoded protein: CASSSLGGAGELFF. This sequence joins TRBV7-9 and TRBJ2-2; TRBD2 is a possible D gene (7 bases). The CDR3 is 14 amino acids. V was shortened by 4 bases and J by 8 bases, with 14 bases between the two germline ends. Germline-derived CDR1 and CDR2 are SEHNR and FQNEAQ (reference sequence).

The chain couples TRBV19 to TRBJ1-5; D unclear. Germline V gene sequence: CDR1 LNHDA, CDR2 SQIVND (reference sequence). V dropped 7 bases and J dropped 1 base, with 8 bases sitting between them. This CDR3 comprises 13 residues. In nucleotides, the CDR3 is TGTGCCAGTACTCGGGGAAGCAATCAGCCCCAGCATTTT. Translation: CASTRGSNQPQHF.

A note on this clone: The same CDR3 is also encoded by other DNA sequences in this sample. This chain connects TRBV11-2 to TRBJ1-5; D uncertain. Germline V lookup: CDR1 SGHAT, CDR2 FQNNGV. The ends were cut back, 0 bases at V and 2 bases at J, with 5 bases in the middle. The CDR3 sequence is 14 residues long. The DNA for the CDR3 is TGTGCCAGCAGCTTAGATTCGGGCAATCAGCCCCAGCATTTT. It translates to CASSLDSGNQPQHF. The whole variable domain, filled in from reference TRBV11-2 and TRBJ1-5, reads EAGVAQSPRYKIIEKRQSVAFWCNPISGHATLYWYQQILGQGPKLLIQFQNNGVVDDSQLPKDRFSAERLKGVDSTLKIQPAKLEDSAVYLCASSLDSGNQPQHFGDGTRLSIL.

The rearrangement joins TRBV7-9 to TRBJ2-7, with D possibly being TRBD1 (5 bases). The CDR3 runs to 12 residues. CDR1 SEHNR and CDR2 FQNEAQ come from the germline V gene (reference sequence). V was pared by 5 bases and J by 7 bases, with 12 bases between. The CDR3 reads CASSAGPSEQYF. The CDR3 DNA sequence: TGTGCCAGCAGCGCAGGGCCAAGTGAGCAGTACTTC.

The rearrangement joins TRBV11-2 to TRBJ1-2; 7 nucleotides agree with TRBD1. The germline gives CDR1 SGHAT, CDR2 FQNNGV. V trimming: 5 bases; J trimming: 8 bases; junction bases outside the gene matches: 11. The CDR3 is 14 amino acids. DNA of the CDR3: TGTGCCAGCAGCCTTGGACAGGACGCTATGGGCTACACCTTC. Translating gives CASSLGQDAMGYTF.

This clone was seen once. The chain combines TRBV4-1 with TRBJ1-2; 9 nucleotides align to TRBD1. CDR3 size: 16 residues. Germline loops: CDR1 MGHRA, CDR2 YSYEKL. The V and J ends lost 0 bases and 5 bases, in that order; junction bases with no gene match: 7. CDR3 coding DNA: TGCGCCAGCAGCCAAGATCTAACAGGGGGCAGGTATGGCTACACCTTC. This encodes CASSQDLTGGRYGYTF.

A few counts support this clone. The chain uses TRBV11-3 and TRBJ2-5; D call uncertain. The CDR3 is 14 amino acids. CDR1 is SGHNT, CDR2 YENEEA, per germline. V was shortened by 5 bases and J by 5 bases, with 15 bases between the two germline ends. CDR3 in DNA: TGTGCCAGCAGCCGAAGAACGATTGTGGAGACCCAGTACTTC. Amino acid sequence: CASSRRTIVETQYF.

The chain combines TRBV6-2 or TRBV6-3 with TRBJ1-3, with TRBD1 identical over 8 bases. The CDR3 loop spans 16 amino acids. V trimming: 6 bases; J trimming: 1 base; junction bases outside the gene matches: 8. Germline assignment: CDR1 MNHEY and CDR2 SVGEGT. Written as DNA, the CDR3 is TGTGCCAGCAGCCCTTTCCAGGGGGCGTCTGGAAACACCATATATTTT. Encoded protein: CASSPFQGASGNTIYF.

The chain employs TRBV10-3 and TRBJ1-5, with 8 bases fitting TRBD1. The CDR3 contains 14 residues. In germline, CDR1 is ENHRY, CDR2 SYGVKD. V lost 9 bases and J lost 4; bases outside the gene matches: 8. The CDR3 region is CAIGQGIGNQPQHF. The CDR3, as DNA: TGTGCCATAGGACAGGGAATCGGAAATCAGCCCCAGCATTTT.

CDR3 in DNA: TGTGCCAGCAGCCTCGGGACAGGGGGGGTGAACACTGAAGCTTTCTTT. Amino acid sequence: CASSLGTGGVNTEAFF. The genes are TRBV11-2 and TRBJ1-1, with 11 bases matching TRBD1. With 5 bases clipped from V and 0 bases from J, the junction kept 5 bases outside the gene matches. CDR1 SGHAT and CDR2 FQNNGV come from the germline V gene. The CDR3 covers 16 residues.

The V and J genes are TRBV3-1 (or the pseudogene TRBV3-2) and TRBJ1-4; D unclear. The germline V gene has CDR1 LGHDT and CDR2 YNNKEL (reference sequence). This CDR3 spans 12 amino acids. V lost 5 bases, J lost 5 bases, and 6 bases lay in between. CDR3 bases: TGTGCCAGCAGCGAATTAAATGAAAAACTGTTTTTT. It yields the protein CASSELNEKLFF.

The V and J genes are TRBV7-8 and TRBJ1-5, with 7 nucleotides matching TRBD1. CDR1 and CDR2 from the germline V gene are SGHVS and FQNEAQ. The CDR3 is made up of 12 amino acids. After removal of 5 bases from V and 7 bases from J, the junction contained 2 bases not matched to a gene. Written as DNA, the CDR3 is TGTGCCAGCAGCCACAGGGGACAGCCCCAGCATTTT. It specifies CASSHRGQPQHF. Supplemented by reference TRBV7-8 and TRBJ1-5, the full variable domain reads GAGVSQSPRYKVAKRGQDVALRCDPISGHVSLFWYQQALGQGPEFLTYFQNEAQLDKSGLPSDRFFAERPEGSVSTLKIQRTQQEDSAVYLCASSHRGQPQHFGDGTRLSIL.

The CDR3 here is CSALFFGEAFF. The CDR3 region has the DNA TGCAGTGCTCTTTTCTTTGGTGAAGCTTTCTTT. V is TRBV20-1 and J is TRBJ1-1; D gene uncertain. V gave up 5 bases and J gave up 7 bases, with 11 bases separating them. This CDR3 is built from 11 residues. Germline V lookup: CDR1 DFQATT, CDR2 SNEGSKA (reference sequence).

This chain joins TRBV5-1 and TRBJ2-6; D perhaps matches TRBD2 (5 bases). Germline CDR1 is SGHRS and CDR2 is YFSETQ. Trimming removed 0 bases at V and 2 bases at J, with 12 bases between. The CDR3 runs to 17 residues. The CDR3 bases are TGCGCCAGCAGCTTGGAGTCGGGATTAGCTGGGGCCAACGTCCTGACTTTC. Translated: CASSLESGLAGANVLTF.

DNA for the CDR3: TGCAGCGTGGAGGCGGGCATGGGGGAAAAACTGTTTTTT. This translates into CSVEAGMGEKLFF. The chain employs TRBV29-1 and TRBJ1-4; no clear D gene. Germline CDR1 reads SQVTM; CDR2 reads ANQGSEA. Deletions cut 6 bases from V and 8 bases from J, with 16 bases between. This CDR3 has 13 residues.

The count of this clone is one. The chain is built from TRBV9 and TRBJ2-5; D is possibly TRBD1 or TRBD2 (5 bases each). Germline V gene sequence: CDR1 SGDLS, CDR2 YYNGEE. The V gene lost 0 bases and the J gene lost 2 bases, with 11 bases spanning the gap. CDR3 length equals 15 residues. CDR3 in amino acids: CASSVAGDRQETQYF. The CDR3 DNA follows: TGTGCCAGCAGCGTAGCTGGGGACCGACAAGAGACCCAGTACTTC.

The rearrangement links TRBV9 to TRBJ2-3; no clear D gene. Looked up from germline, CDR1 is SGDLS and CDR2 is YYNGEE. V was cut by 0 bases and J by 1 base, with 9 bases left in between. The CDR3 totals 15 residues. The CDR3 is CASSVGNLGTDTQYF. For the CDR3, the DNA is TGTGCCAGCAGCGTAGGAAATCTCGGCACAGATACGCAGTATTTT.

V usage is TRBV28 and J usage is TRBJ1-5; TRBD1 matches at 7 bases. V shed 7 bases and J 3 bases; nucleotides not matched to a gene: 6. The CDR3 totals 14 residues. CDR1 MDHEN and CDR2 SYDVKM come from the germline V gene. This chain's CDR3 is CASNFGQDNQPQHF. In DNA, the CDR3 is TGTGCCAGCAATTTTGGACAGGACAATCAGCCCCAGCATTTT.

The chain combines TRBV27 with TRBJ1-1, with 8 bases fitting TRBD1. V was pared by 3 bases and J by 4 bases, with 10 bases of the junction left unmatched. The CDR3 is 16 amino acids. Germline loops: CDR1 MNHEY, CDR2 SMNVEV (reference sequence). CDR3 residues: CASSFTFRGRGTEAFF. Here the CDR3 DNA reads TGTGCCAGCAGTTTCACCTTCAGGGGGCGCGGCACTGAAGCTTTCTTT.

The chain recombines TRBV6-5 with TRBJ1-5; D perhaps matches TRBD1 (5 bases). This CDR3 is 16 amino acids long. The V gene lost 6 bases and the J gene lost 4 bases, with 19 bases spanning the gap. Germline V gene sequence: CDR1 MNHEY, CDR2 SVGAGI. The CDR3 region is CASSYEGPSGNQPQHF. Here the CDR3 DNA reads TGTGCCAGCAGCTACGAGGGGCCCTCAGGAAATCAGCCCCAGCATTTT.